This is a list of T cell receptor beta chains from one sample in a study of T-cell memory formation after mild COVID-19. TCRdb used MiXCR to reprocess the 5' RACE reads, holding one entry per CDR3 protein. The sample consists of about 35,000 distinct CDR3 sequences, 21% of them appearing once. Source material: PBMCs or a T cell subset sorted from them (not recorded which). The receptors were gathered from an adult who had mild COVID-19 (a few samples of this study predate the infection). Cell type and time point are not known. Each CDR3 is given with its conserved first and last residue. The order of the fields is clone size, J gene, D gene, CDR3 length, V gene, CDR3 protein, CDR3 DNA. The D gene is left open where the match is weak. Size is omitted from some rows. Given values are once, few, many or a class for expanded clones.

size: many; J: TRBJ2-1; D: TRBD2; length: 14; V: TRBV7-2; CDR3: CASSKTSGTNEQFF; DNA: TGTGCCAGCAGCAAGACTAGCGGCACCAATGAGCAGTTCTTC
size: many; J: TRBJ1-1; D: .; length: 14; V: TRBV3-1; CDR3: CASSHNRANTEAFF; DNA: TGTGCCAGCAGCCATAACAGGGCAAACACTGAAGCTTTCTTT
size: many; J: TRBJ1-1; D: .; length: 16; V: TRBV7-9; CDR3: CASTTTDGTTNTEAFF; DNA: TGTGCCAGCACCACTACCGACGGGACGACGAACACTGAAGCTTTCTTT
size: .; J: TRBJ1-1; D: .; length: 13; V: TRBV2; CDR3: CASSDRGLREAFF; DNA: TGTGCCAGCAGTGACAGGGGCCTCCGGGAAGCTTTCTTT
size: many; J: TRBJ1-1; D: .; length: 15; V: TRBV5-5; CDR3: CASSPQAQGNTEAFF; DNA: TGTGCCAGCAGCCCTCAAGCACAGGGTAACACTGAAGCTTTCTTT
size: many; J: TRBJ1-1; D: TRBD1; length: 14; V: TRBV12-3/TRBV12-4; CDR3: CASSLSGGYTEAFF; DNA: TGTGCCAGCAGTTTGTCAGGGGGCTACACTGAAGCTTTCTTT
size: many; J: TRBJ2-1; D: TRBD2; length: 16; V: TRBV12-3/TRBV12-4; CDR3: CASRGLRLAGVNEQFF; DNA: TGTGCCAGCAGGGGCCTTCGTCTAGCGGGAGTCAATGAGCAGTTCTTC
size: .; J: TRBJ2-2; D: .; length: 14; V: TRBV7-7; CDR3: CASSPGAVTGELFF; DNA: TGTGCCAGCAGCCCGGGGGCGGTCACCGGGGAGCTGTTTTTT
size: many; J: TRBJ2-1; D: TRBD2; length: 15; V: TRBV20-1; CDR3: CSASRGGSSYNEQFF; DNA: TGCAGTGCTAGTAGGGGAGGGAGCTCCTACAATGAGCAGTTCTTC
size: .; J: TRBJ2-1; D: TRBD2; length: 20; V: TRBV7-3; CDR3: CASSLTASGTSGDSYNEQFF; DNA: TGTGCCAGCAGCTTAACGGCCAGTGGCACTAGCGGGGACTCCTACAATGAGCAGTTCTTC
size: many; J: TRBJ1-1; D: TRBD1; length: 12; V: TRBV2; CDR3: CASDRDSTEAFF; DNA: TGTGCCAGTGACCGGGACAGCACTGAAGCTTTCTTT
size: .; J: TRBJ2-7; D: .; length: 16; V: TRBV7-2; CDR3: CASSSRGIVTGYEQYF; DNA: TGTGCCAGCAGCTCACGGGGGATTGTTACCGGGTACGAGCAGTACTTC
size: many; J: TRBJ2-3; D: .; length: 13; V: TRBV11-3; CDR3: CASSSGGGYTQYF; DNA: TGTGCCAGCAGCTCAGGAGGGGGATATACGCAGTATTTT
size: many; J: TRBJ1-5; D: .; length: 15; V: TRBV4-1; CDR3: CASSHLHGGNQPQHF; DNA: TGCGCCAGCAGCCATTTACACGGTGGCAATCAGCCCCAGCATTTT
size: .; J: TRBJ2-7; D: TRBD2; length: 17; V: TRBV4-3; CDR3: CASSQDLSGTRSYEQYF; DNA: TGCGCCAGCAGCCAAGATCTAAGCGGGACCCGCTCCTACGAGCAGTACTTC
size: many; J: TRBJ2-5; D: .; length: 14; V: TRBV5-1; CDR3: CASSLGQPQETQYF; DNA: TGCGCCAGCAGCTTGGGACAGCCCCAAGAGACCCAGTACTTC
size: .; J: TRBJ1-2; D: .; length: 13; V: TRBV5-1; CDR3: CASSLFGWDGYTF; DNA: TGCGCCAGCAGCTTATTTGGGTGGGATGGCTACACCTTC
size: many; J: TRBJ2-1; D: TRBD2; length: 14; V: TRBV6-2/TRBV6-3; CDR3: CASSGRLAGVEQFF; DNA: TGTGCCAGCAGTGGGCGACTAGCGGGAGTTGAGCAGTTCTTC
size: many; J: TRBJ2-1; D: .; length: 14; V: TRBV12-3/TRBV12-4; CDR3: CASSASIGGNEQFF; DNA: TGTGCCAGCAGCGCCTCGATAGGGGGCAATGAGCAGTTCTTC
size: few; J: TRBJ1-2; D: .; length: 14; V: TRBV20-1; CDR3: CSAAPTYGGLGYTF; DNA: TGCAGTGCTGCCCCCACCTATGGGGGCTTGGGCTACACCTTC
size: many; J: TRBJ2-7; D: .; length: 14; V: TRBV20-1; CDR3: CSARDSAEGGEQYF; DNA: TGCAGTGCTAGAGATTCCGCAGAGGGCGGAGAGCAGTACTTC
size: medium-sized; J: TRBJ2-2; D: .; length: 16; V: TRBV4-3; CDR3: CASSQDNELANGELFF; DNA: TGCGCCAGCAGCCAAGATAACGAGCTAGCGAACGGGGAGCTGTTTTTT
size: many; J: TRBJ1-1; D: .; length: 13; V: TRBV15; CDR3: CATSRETNTEAFF; DNA: TGTGCCACCAGCAGAGAAACGAACACTGAAGCTTTCTTT
size: once; J: TRBJ1-1; D: TRBD1; length: 13; V: TRBV29-1; CDR3: CSVDWAGGTEAFF; DNA: TGCAGCGTTGATTGGGCAGGGGGCACTGAAGCTTTCTTT
size: many; J: TRBJ2-6; D: .; length: 15; V: TRBV7-8; CDR3: CASSPPHSGANVLTF; DNA: TGTGCCAGCAGCCCCCCTCACTCTGGGGCCAACGTCCTGACTTTC
size: medium-sized; J: TRBJ2-6; D: .; length: 15; V: TRBV7-9; CDR3: CASRSGFSGANVLTF; DNA: TGTGCCAGCAGGTCCGGGTTCTCTGGGGCCAACGTCCTGACTTTC
size: many; J: TRBJ1-1; D: .; length: 13; V: TRBV7-3; CDR3: CASSLGSHTEAFF; DNA: TGTGCCAGCAGCTTAGGGAGTCACACTGAAGCTTTCTTT
size: many; J: TRBJ1-2; D: TRBD1; length: 15; V: TRBV6-5; CDR3: CASSYTTDRNYGYTF; DNA: TGTGCCAGCAGTTACACCACGGACAGGAATTATGGCTACACCTTC
size: many; J: TRBJ1-2; D: .; length: 14; V: TRBV29-1; CDR3: CSAQPGLHNYGYTF; DNA: TGCAGCGCCCAACCGGGACTTCATAACTATGGCTACACCTTC
size: .; J: TRBJ2-7; D: .; length: 11; V: TRBV7-2; CDR3: CASSLVGEQYF; DNA: TGTGCCAGCAGCTTGGTGGGGGAGCAGTACTTC
size: many; J: TRBJ1-1; D: .; length: 14; V: TRBV6-5; CDR3: CASTSGVLNTEAFF; DNA: TGTGCCAGCACTTCAGGAGTTCTGAACACTGAAGCTTTCTTT
size: many; J: TRBJ2-3; D: .; length: 17; V: TRBV6-2/TRBV6-3; CDR3: CASSYSRTAQITDTQYF; DNA: TGTGCCAGCAGTTACTCGCGAACAGCGCAAATCACAGATACGCAGTATTTT
size: many; J: TRBJ2-7; D: .; length: 16; V: TRBV7-8; CDR3: CASSPSPGQSSYEQYF; DNA: TGTGCCAGCAGCCCCTCCCCGGGCCAAAGCTCCTACGAGCAGTACTTC
size: .; J: TRBJ1-1; D: .; length: 14; V: TRBV6-1; CDR3: CASSEDAENTEAFF; DNA: TGTGCCAGCAGTGAAGATGCAGAGAACACTGAAGCTTTCTTT
size: .; J: TRBJ1-2; D: .; length: 15; V: TRBV4-2; CDR3: CASSQDRDADYGYTF; DNA: TGTGCCAGCAGCCAAGATCGGGACGCCGACTATGGCTACACCTTC
size: .; J: TRBJ1-2; D: .; length: 14; V: TRBV11-2; CDR3: CASSQIGQSRGYTF; DNA: TGTGCCAGCAGCCAAATAGGGCAGAGCAGAGGCTACACCTTC
size: many; J: TRBJ2-7; D: .; length: 14; V: TRBV6-2/TRBV6-3; CDR3: CASSSAFLAYEQYF; DNA: TGTGCCAGCAGTTCCGCGTTTTTAGCCTACGAGCAGTACTTC
size: .; J: TRBJ1-5; D: .; length: 13; V: TRBV5-1; CDR3: CASRLVGGQPQHF; DNA: TGCGCCAGCAGATTGGTGGGGGGTCAGCCCCAGCATTTT
size: .; J: TRBJ1-5; D: TRBD1; length: 17; V: TRBV7-6; CDR3: CASSLHAGGESNQPQHF; DNA: TGTGCCAGCAGCTTACATGCAGGGGGCGAGTCTAATCAGCCCCAGCATTTT
size: .; J: TRBJ1-5; D: .; length: 12; V: TRBV7-9; CDR3: CASSLSNQPQHF; DNA: TGTGCCAGCAGCCTAAGCAATCAGCCCCAGCATTTT
size: many; J: TRBJ1-5; D: .; length: 14; V: TRBV12-3/TRBV12-4; CDR3: CASSFGGGSQPQHF; DNA: TGTGCCAGCAGTTTCGGGGGGGGAAGTCAGCCCCAGCATTTT
size: many; J: TRBJ2-5; D: TRBD2; length: 16; V: TRBV7-2; CDR3: CASSSGLAGLQETQYF; DNA: TGTGCCAGCAGCTCGGGACTAGCGGGACTTCAGGAGACCCAGTACTTC
size: many; J: TRBJ1-1; D: TRBD1; length: 15; V: TRBV4-3; CDR3: CASSQVSTGRTEAFF; DNA: TGCGCCAGCAGCCAAGTATCGACAGGGCGAACCGAAGCTTTCTTT
size: .; J: TRBJ1-2; D: TRBD1; length: 17; V: TRBV27; CDR3: CASSSPPGTGYGYGYTF; DNA: TGTGCCAGCAGTTCCCCACCCGGGACAGGGTACGGCTATGGCTACACCTTC
size: many; J: TRBJ2-7; D: TRBD2; length: 19; V: TRBV6-2/TRBV6-3; CDR3: CASSYPKREGLSPFYEQYF; DNA: TGTGCCAGCAGTTACCCCAAGCGGGAGGGGCTTTCCCCATTCTACGAGCAGTACTTC
size: .; J: TRBJ2-7; D: TRBD1; length: 20; V: TRBV7-2; CDR3: CASSSARWTGAASRFYEQYF; DNA: TGTGCCAGCAGCTCTGCTCGCTGGACAGGGGCCGCAAGCCGCTTCTACGAGCAGTACTTC
size: many; J: TRBJ1-1; D: TRBD1; length: 14; V: TRBV12-3/TRBV12-4; CDR3: CASTRDRWNTEAFF; DNA: TGTGCCAGCACCCGGGACAGATGGAACACTGAAGCTTTCTTT
size: many; J: TRBJ2-5; D: TRBD2; length: 15; V: TRBV20-1; CDR3: CSARTRLAGRETQYF; DNA: TGCAGTGCTAGAACCCGACTAGCGGGACGAGAGACCCAGTACTTC
size: many; J: TRBJ1-4; D: .; length: 15; V: TRBV4-1; CDR3: CASSQDDRYNEKLFF; DNA: TGCGCCAGCAGCCAAGACGACAGGTATAATGAAAAACTGTTTTTT
size: .; J: TRBJ2-3; D: .; length: 14; V: TRBV6-5; CDR3: CASSWRPSTDTQYF; DNA: TGTGCCAGCAGTTGGCGGCCTAGCACAGATACGCAGTATTTT
size: .; J: TRBJ2-5; D: .; length: 15; V: TRBV15; CDR3: CATSRDQGPQETQYF; DNA: TGTGCCACCAGCAGAGATCAGGGACCGCAAGAGACCCAGTACTTC
size: .; J: TRBJ1-2; D: TRBD1; length: 15; V: TRBV5-5; CDR3: CASSLQGAANYGYTF; DNA: TGTGCCAGCAGCTTACAGGGGGCGGCCAACTATGGCTACACCTTC
size: once; J: TRBJ2-7; D: .; length: 12; V: TRBV12-3/TRBV12-4; CDR3: CASSLNPPEQYF; DNA: TGTGCCAGCAGTTTAAATCCGCCCGAGCAGTACTTC
size: many; J: TRBJ2-7; D: TRBD1; length: 13; V: TRBV7-8; CDR3: CASSPDRTYEQYF; DNA: TGTGCCAGCAGCCCGGACAGGACCTACGAGCAGTACTTC
size: few; J: TRBJ1-5; D: .; length: 15; V: TRBV4-2; CDR3: CASSPLYDSNQPQHF; DNA: TGTGCCAGCAGCCCTCTCTATGACAGCAATCAGCCCCAGCATTTT
size: many; J: TRBJ2-1; D: .; length: 17; V: TRBV7-2; CDR3: CASSSRWGPGTYNEQFF; DNA: TGTGCCAGCAGCTCGAGATGGGGCCCAGGCACCTACAATGAGCAGTTCTTC
size: many; J: TRBJ2-3; D: TRBD2; length: 16; V: TRBV7-2; CDR3: CASSPRLAGGTDTQYF; DNA: TGTGCCAGCAGCCCCCGACTAGCGGGAGGAACAGATACGCAGTATTTT
size: medium-sized; J: TRBJ2-7; D: .; length: 14; V: TRBV5-1; CDR3: CASSFAGQKYEQYF; DNA: TGCGCCAGCAGCTTTGCGGGACAGAAATACGAGCAGTACTTC
size: once; J: TRBJ2-2; D: .; length: 13; V: TRBV29-1; CDR3: CSVGWVNTGELFF; DNA: TGCAGCGTTGGGTGGGTTAACACCGGGGAGCTGTTTTTT
size: many; J: TRBJ2-1; D: .; length: 14; V: TRBV20-1; CDR3: CSARARNSYNEQFF; DNA: TGCAGTGCTAGAGCGAGAAACAGTTACAATGAGCAGTTCTTC